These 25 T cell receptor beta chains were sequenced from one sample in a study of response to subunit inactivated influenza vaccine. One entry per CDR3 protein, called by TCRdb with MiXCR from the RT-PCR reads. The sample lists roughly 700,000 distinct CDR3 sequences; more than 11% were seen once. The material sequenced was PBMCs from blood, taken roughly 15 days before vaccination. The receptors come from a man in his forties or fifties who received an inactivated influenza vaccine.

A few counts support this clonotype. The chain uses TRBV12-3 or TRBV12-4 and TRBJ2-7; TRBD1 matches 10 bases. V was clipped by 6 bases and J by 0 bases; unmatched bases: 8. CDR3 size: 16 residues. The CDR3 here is CASRGQGNPSSYEQYF. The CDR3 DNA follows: TGTGCCAGCAGGGGACAGGGGAACCCAAGCTCCTACGAGCAGTACTTC.

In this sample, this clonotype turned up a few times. CDR3 loop: CASSAWDRGRTGELFF. The CDR3, as DNA: TGTGCCAGCAGCGCGTGGGACAGGGGGCGGACCGGGGAGCTGTTTTTT. The chain couples TRBV9 to TRBJ2-2; 12 nucleotides agree with TRBD1. J was trimmed by 5 bases and V by 3 bases; bases with no gene match: 5. This CDR3 is 16 amino acids long. Germline values: CDR1 SGDLS, CDR2 YYNGEE.

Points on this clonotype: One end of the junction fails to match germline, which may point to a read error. CDR3: CSGRGQGYEQYF. The DNA for the CDR3 is TGCAGTGGTAGAGGGCAGGGCTACGAGCAGTACTTC. This sequence joins TRBV20-1 and TRBJ2-7; D is tentatively TRBD1 or TRBD2 (5 bases each). This CDR3 is built from 12 residues. Germline CDR1 reads DFQATT; CDR2 reads SNEGSKA (reference sequence).

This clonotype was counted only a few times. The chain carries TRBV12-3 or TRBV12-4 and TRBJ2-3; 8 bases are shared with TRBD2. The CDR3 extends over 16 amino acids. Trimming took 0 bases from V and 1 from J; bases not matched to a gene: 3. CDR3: CASSLAALAGTDTQYF. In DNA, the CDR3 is TGTGCCAGCAGTTTAGCTGCACTAGCGGGCACAGATACGCAGTATTTT.

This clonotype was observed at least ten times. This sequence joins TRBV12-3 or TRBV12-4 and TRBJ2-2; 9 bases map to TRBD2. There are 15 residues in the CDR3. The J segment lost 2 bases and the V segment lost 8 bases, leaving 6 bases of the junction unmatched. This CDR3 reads CASYSGGFNTGELFF. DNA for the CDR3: TGTGCCAGCTATAGCGGGGGTTTCAACACCGGGGAGCTGTTTTTT.

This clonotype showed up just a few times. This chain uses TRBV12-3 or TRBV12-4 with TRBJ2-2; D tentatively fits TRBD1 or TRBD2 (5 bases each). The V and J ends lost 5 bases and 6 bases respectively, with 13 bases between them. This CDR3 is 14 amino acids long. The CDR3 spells CASSRDGGPGELFF. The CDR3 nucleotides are TGTGCCAGCAGTAGGGACGGTGGTCCCGGGGAGCTGTTTTTT.

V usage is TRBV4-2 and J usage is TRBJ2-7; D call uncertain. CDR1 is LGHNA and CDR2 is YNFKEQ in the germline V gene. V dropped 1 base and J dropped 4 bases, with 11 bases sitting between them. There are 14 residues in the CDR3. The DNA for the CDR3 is TGTGCCAGCAGCCAAGGGGGATTGAGTTACGAGCAGTACTTC. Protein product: CASSQGGLSYEQYF.

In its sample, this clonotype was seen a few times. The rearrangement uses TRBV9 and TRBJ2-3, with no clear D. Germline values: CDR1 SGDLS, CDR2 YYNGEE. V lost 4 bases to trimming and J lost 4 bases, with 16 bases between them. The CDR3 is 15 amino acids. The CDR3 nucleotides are TGTGCCAGCAGCCGTTTACCATTTCTGGCAGATACGCAGTATTTT. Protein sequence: CASSRLPFLADTQYF.

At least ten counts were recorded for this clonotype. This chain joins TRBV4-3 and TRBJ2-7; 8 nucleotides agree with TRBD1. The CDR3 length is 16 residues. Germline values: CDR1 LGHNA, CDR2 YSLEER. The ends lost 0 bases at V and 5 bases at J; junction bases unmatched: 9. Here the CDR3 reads CASSQDPDRGFDEQYF. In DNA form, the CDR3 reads TGCGCCAGCAGCCAAGATCCCGACAGGGGATTTGACGAGCAGTACTTC.

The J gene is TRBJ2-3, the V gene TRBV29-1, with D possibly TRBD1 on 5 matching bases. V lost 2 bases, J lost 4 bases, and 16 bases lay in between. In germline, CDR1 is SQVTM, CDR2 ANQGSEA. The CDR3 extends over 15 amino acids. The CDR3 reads CSVENWGVQPDTQYF. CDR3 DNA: TGCAGCGTTGAAAACTGGGGCGTACAGCCAGATACGCAGTATTTT.

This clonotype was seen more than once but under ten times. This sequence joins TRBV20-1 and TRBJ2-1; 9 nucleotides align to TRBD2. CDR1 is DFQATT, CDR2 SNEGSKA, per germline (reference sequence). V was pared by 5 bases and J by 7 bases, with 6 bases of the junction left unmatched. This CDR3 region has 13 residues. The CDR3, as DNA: TGCAGTGCTTCCAGCGGGGGGCAGAATGAGCAGTTCTTC. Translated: CSASSGGQNEQFF.

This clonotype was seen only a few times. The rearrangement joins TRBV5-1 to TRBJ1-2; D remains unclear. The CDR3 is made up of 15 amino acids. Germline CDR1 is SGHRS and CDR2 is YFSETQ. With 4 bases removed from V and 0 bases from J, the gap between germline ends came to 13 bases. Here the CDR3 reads CASSPEAGTNYGYTF. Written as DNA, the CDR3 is TGCGCCAGCAGCCCCGAGGCCGGGACTAACTATGGCTACACCTTC.

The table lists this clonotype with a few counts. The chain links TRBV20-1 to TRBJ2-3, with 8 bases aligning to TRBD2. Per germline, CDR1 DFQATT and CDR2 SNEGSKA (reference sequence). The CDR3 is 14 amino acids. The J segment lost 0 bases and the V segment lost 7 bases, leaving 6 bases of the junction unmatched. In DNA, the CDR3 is TGCAGTGAAGTGCGGGGGGTCAGCACAGATACGCAGTATTTT. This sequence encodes CSEVRGVSTDTQYF.

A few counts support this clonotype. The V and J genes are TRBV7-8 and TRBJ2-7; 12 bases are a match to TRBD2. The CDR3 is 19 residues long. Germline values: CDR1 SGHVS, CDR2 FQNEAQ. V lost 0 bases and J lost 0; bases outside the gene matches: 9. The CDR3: CASSLALASGRASSYEQYF. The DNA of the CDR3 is TGTGCCAGCAGCTTAGCGCTCGCTAGCGGGAGGGCCTCCTCCTACGAGCAGTACTTC.

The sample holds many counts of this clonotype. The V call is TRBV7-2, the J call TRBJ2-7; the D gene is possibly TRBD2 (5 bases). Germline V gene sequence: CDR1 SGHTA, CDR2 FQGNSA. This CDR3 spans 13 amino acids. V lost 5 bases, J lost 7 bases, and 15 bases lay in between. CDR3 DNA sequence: TGTGCCAGCAGCACCCGCGCGAGGGTAGAGCAGTACTTC. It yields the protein CASSTRARVEQYF.

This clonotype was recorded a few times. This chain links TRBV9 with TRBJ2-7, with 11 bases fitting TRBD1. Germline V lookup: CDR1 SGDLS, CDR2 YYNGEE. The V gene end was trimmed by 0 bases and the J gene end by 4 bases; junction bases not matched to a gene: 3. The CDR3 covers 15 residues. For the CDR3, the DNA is TGTGCCAGCAGCGTAGGAGGACAGGGGGCTTACGAGCAGTACTTC. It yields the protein CASSVGGQGAYEQYF.

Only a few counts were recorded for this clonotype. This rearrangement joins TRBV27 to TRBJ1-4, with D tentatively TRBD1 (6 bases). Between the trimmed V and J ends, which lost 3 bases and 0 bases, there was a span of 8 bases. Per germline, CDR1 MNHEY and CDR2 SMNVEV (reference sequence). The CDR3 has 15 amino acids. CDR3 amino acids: CASSFTGTTNEKLFF. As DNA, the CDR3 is TGTGCCAGCAGTTTCACAGGGACAACTAATGAAAAACTGTTTTTT. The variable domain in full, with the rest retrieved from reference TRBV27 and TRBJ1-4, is EAQVTQNPRYLITVTGKKLTVTCSQNMNHEYMSWYRQDPGLGLRQIYYSMNVEVTDKGDVPEGYKVSRKEKRNFPLILESPSPNQTSLYFCASSFTGTTNEKLFFGSGTQLSVL.

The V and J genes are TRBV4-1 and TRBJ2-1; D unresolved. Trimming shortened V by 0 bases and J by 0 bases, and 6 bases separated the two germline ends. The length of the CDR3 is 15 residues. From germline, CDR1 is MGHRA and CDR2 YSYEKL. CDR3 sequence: CASSQDPVSYNEQFF. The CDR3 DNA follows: TGCGCCAGCAGCCAAGACCCAGTCTCCTACAATGAGCAGTTCTTC.

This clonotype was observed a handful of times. This CDR3 reads CATSSRLAGGQDNEQFF. DNA for the CDR3: TGTGCCACCAGCAGCAGACTAGCGGGAGGGCAAGACAATGAGCAGTTCTTC. The rearrangement links TRBV15 to TRBJ2-1, with 14 bases lining up with TRBD2. Germline CDR1 is LNHNV and CDR2 is YYDKDF (reference sequence). The CDR3 sequence is 17 residues long. Trimming at V came to 3 bases and at J to 5 bases, leaving 6 bases not matched to a gene.

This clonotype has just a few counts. The CDR3 DNA reads as TGTGCCAGTCGCGCGACAGTCTACAATGAGCAGTTCTTC. It specifies CASRATVYNEQFF. This chain joins TRBV19 and TRBJ2-1; D possibly corresponds to TRBD1 (5 bases). The CDR3 extends over 13 amino acids. Per the germline V gene, CDR1 is LNHDA and CDR2 is SQIVND (reference sequence). V was pared by 8 bases and J by 3 bases, with 11 bases between.

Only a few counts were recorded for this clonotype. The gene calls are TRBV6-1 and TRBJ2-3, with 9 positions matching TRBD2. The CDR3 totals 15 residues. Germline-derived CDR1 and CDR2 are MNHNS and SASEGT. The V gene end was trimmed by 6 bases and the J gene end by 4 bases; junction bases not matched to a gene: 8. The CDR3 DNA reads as TGTGCCAGCAGGAGGGCGGGGGGGCCAGCAGATACGCAGTATTTT. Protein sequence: CASRRAGGPADTQYF.

CDR3 residues: CASLGGPEAFF. The CDR3, as DNA: TGTGCCAGCCTGGGAGGGCCCGAAGCTTTCTTT. The genes are TRBV6-1 and TRBJ1-1; D uncertain. V lost 8 bases and J 8 bases, leaving 12 bases between the germline ends. This CDR3 has 11 residues. The germline V gene has CDR1 MNHNS and CDR2 SASEGT.

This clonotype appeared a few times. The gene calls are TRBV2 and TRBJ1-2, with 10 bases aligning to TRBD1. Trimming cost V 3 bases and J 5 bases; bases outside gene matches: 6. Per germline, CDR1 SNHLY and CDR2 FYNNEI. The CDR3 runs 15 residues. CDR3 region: CASSEGPGQGYGYTF. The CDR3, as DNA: TGTGCCAGCAGTGAGGGGCCGGGACAGGGGTATGGCTACACCTTC. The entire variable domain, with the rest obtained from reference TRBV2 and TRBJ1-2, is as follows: EPEVTQTPSHQVTQMGQEVILRCVPISNHLYFYWYRQILGQKVEFLVSFYNNEISEKSEIFDDQFSVERPDGSNFTLKIRSTKLEDSAMYFCASSEGPGQGYGYTFGSGTRLTVV.

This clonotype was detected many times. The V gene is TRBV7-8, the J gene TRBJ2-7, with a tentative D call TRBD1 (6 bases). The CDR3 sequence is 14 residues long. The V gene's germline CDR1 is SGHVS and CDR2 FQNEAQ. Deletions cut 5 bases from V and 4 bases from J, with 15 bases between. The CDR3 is CASSPIWTAYEQYF. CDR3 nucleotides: TGTGCCAGCAGCCCGATATGGACAGCATACGAGCAGTACTTC.

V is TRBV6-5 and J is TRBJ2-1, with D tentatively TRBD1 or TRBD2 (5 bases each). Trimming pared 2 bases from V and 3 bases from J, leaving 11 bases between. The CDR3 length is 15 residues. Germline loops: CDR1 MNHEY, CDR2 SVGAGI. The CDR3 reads CASSYGRDHYNEQFF. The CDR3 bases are TGTGCCAGCAGTTACGGACGGGACCACTACAATGAGCAGTTCTTC.